This T cell receptor (beta chain) was sequenced for a study of cytomegalovirus exposure and HLA in healthy donors. Comment on this clone: Its antigen is not identified.

PCR employed 60 Vbeta and 13 Jbeta primers. Measured with immunoSEQ multiplex PCR; TCRdb has only the in-frame clones, and not every one. This table holds 120,000 or so clones, more than 75% found once. Study-wide points: An analysis that was carried out later associated 16,000 or so TCR beta sequences with HLA alleles at 0.05 false discovery rate. When analyzed later, a missense DCLRE1C variant was found to be linked to TCR beta V- and J-gene trimming. Most of the TCR beta V segments (in an earlier analysis) were productive either about 87% or about 30% of the time.

Germline V gene sequence: CDR1 SNHLY, CDR2 FYNNEI. The V and J ends lost 6 bases and 4 bases, in that order; junction bases with no gene match: 8. CDR3 size: 17 residues. The V gene is TRBV2, the J gene TRBJ2-2; 13 bases map to TRBD2. This sequence was found in a man in his late teens or twenties in good health and CMV-seronegative. Sequencing input: PBMCs. Written as DNA, the CDR3 is TGTGCCAGCAGGGGACTAGCGGGGCCCTTCGGCACCGGGGAGCTGTTTTTT. This codes for CASRGLAGPFGTGELFF.